The clone carrying this T cell receptor beta chain was observed at least ten times. Its antigen is unidentified. Germline V gene lookup returns CDR1 SGHRS and CDR2 YFSETQ. CDR3 length: 15 residues. The J segment lost 3 bases and the V segment lost 3 bases, leaving 7 bases of the junction unmatched. This sample is drawn from a study of blood T cells in healthy people across ages. Points from the study as a whole: Estimated diversity across one million T cells was deemed an underestimate. Across the age range, TCR beta diversity per million T cells fell in a roughly linear way.

Combining a sample-barcoded 5' primer with a J-beta primer mix, a second PCR ran for roughly 6 to 12 cycles. TCRdb itself ran the 5' RACE reads through MiXCR, one entry per CDR3 protein. The sample includes some 930,000 distinct CDR3 sequences, almost 30% of them seen just once. These data also formed part of another study, on T cells of mothers and their children. According to that study: Sample barcodes and 2-4 random nucleotides were added by the M1S primer of the second PCR. Over 8 million TCR beta CDR3 reads were obtained from each mother, and roughly 2.9 million from each child.

This chain joins TRBV5-1 and TRBJ2-3; 7 nucleotides line up with TRBD2. Specimen: blood. The receptor's source is a woman in her thirties or forties in good health. The CDR3 sequence: CASSSGLQPTDTQYF. As DNA, the CDR3 is TGCGCCAGCAGCTCGGGACTACAACCGACAGATACGCAGTATTTT.